Here is one T cell receptor beta chain with its context. In the study's own analysis: By means of reference gene primer amplification, nucleated cell counts were estimated. Measured with immunoSEQ multiplex PCR; TCRdb has only the in-frame clones, and not every one. V and J calls and clone size follow that table, whereas D and trimming were derived from the DNA. The sample includes 300,000 to 400,000 clones, approximately 90% of them seen just once. The data derive from a study of blood T cell repertoires in COVID-19. CDR3 size: 16 residues. CDR1 SQVTM and CDR2 ANQGSEA come from the germline V gene. V trimming: 1 base; J trimming: 8 bases; junction bases outside the gene matches: 7.

The sample comprised peripheral blood. This sequence was found in a woman between 45 and 65 years old with active or convalescent COVID-19. The rearrangement joins TRBV29-1 to TRBJ2-1; 14 bases align to TRBD2. CDR3 in amino acids: CSVEGLAGGPGDEQFF. DNA for the CDR3: TGCAGCGTTGAAGGACTAGCGGGAGGGCCTGGAGATGAGCAGTTCTTC.